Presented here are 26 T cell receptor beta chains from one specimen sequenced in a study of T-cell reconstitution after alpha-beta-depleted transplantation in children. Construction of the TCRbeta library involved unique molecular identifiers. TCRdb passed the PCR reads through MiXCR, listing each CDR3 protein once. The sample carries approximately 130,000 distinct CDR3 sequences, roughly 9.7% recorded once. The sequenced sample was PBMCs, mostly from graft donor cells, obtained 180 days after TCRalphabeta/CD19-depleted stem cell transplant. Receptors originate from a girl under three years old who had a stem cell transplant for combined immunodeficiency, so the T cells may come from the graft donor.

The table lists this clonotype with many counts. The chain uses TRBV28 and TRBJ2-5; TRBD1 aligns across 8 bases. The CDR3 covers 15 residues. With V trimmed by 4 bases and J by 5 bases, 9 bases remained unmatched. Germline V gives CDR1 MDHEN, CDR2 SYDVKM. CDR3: CASSSQDRVWETQYF. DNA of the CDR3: TGTGCCAGCAGTTCACAGGACAGGGTATGGGAGACCCAGTACTTC. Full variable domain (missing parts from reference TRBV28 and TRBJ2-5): DVKVTQSSRYLVKRTGEKVFLECVQDMDHENMFWYRQDPGLGLRLIYFSYDVKMKEKGDIPEGYSVSREKKERFSLILESASTNQTSMYLCASSSQDRVWETQYFGPGTRLLVL.

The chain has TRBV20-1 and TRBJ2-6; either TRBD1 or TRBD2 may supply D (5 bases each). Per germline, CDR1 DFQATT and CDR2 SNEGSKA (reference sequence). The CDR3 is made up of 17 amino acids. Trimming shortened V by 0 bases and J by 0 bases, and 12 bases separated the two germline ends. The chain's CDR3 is CSARDRYGGSGANVLTF. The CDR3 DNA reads TGCAGTGCTAGAGATCGCTATGGGGGCTCTGGGGCCAACGTCCTGACTTTC.

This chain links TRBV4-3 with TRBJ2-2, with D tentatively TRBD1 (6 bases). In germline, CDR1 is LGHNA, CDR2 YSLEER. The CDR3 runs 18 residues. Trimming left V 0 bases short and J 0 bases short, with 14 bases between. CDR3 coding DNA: TGCGCCAGCAGCCAAGAAGAACGTCGGACAGCGAACACCGGGGAGCTGTTTTTT. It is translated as CASSQEERRTANTGELFF.

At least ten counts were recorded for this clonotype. Here the CDR3 DNA reads TGCGCCAGCAGCTGGCGGGCAGGGAGACGAGAGACCCAGTACTTC. It translates to CASSWRAGRRETQYF. J is TRBJ2-5 and V is TRBV5-1; D is possibly TRBD1 or TRBD2 (5 bases each). Germline lookup yields CDR1 SGHRS and CDR2 YFSETQ. V lost 3 bases, J lost 4 bases, and 16 bases lay in between. The CDR3 spans 15 residues.

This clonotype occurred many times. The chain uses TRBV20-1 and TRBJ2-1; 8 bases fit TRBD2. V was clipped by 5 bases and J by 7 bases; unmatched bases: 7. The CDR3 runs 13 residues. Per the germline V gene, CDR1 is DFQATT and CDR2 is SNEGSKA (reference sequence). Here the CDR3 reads CSALSGGGNEQFF. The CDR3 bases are TGCAGTGCTTTGAGCGGGGGTGGGAATGAGCAGTTCTTC.

This chain's CDR3 is CASSAPTVNNEQFF. DNA for the CDR3: TGTGCCAGCAGCGCTCCGACAGTGAACAATGAGCAGTTCTTC. The V gene is TRBV7-9, the J gene TRBJ2-1; possible D gene TRBD1, 5 bases. Trimming left V 5 bases short and J 5 bases short, with 13 bases between. CDR3 length: 14 residues. The germline gives CDR1 SEHNR, CDR2 FQNEAQ (reference sequence).

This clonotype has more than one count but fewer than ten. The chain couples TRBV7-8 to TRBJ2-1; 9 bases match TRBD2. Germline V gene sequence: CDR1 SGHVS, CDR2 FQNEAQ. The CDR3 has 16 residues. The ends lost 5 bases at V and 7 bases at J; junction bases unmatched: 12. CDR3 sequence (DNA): TGTGCCAGCAGCCCCTATGCGGGGGGGCTGGGAAATGAGCAGTTCTTC. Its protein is CASSPYAGGLGNEQFF.

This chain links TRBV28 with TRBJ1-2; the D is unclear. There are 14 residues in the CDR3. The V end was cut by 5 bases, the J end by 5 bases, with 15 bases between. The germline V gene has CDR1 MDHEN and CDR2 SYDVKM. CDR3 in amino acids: CASSPPDGAYGYTF. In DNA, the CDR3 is TGTGCCAGCAGTCCCCCGGACGGTGCTTATGGCTACACCTTC.

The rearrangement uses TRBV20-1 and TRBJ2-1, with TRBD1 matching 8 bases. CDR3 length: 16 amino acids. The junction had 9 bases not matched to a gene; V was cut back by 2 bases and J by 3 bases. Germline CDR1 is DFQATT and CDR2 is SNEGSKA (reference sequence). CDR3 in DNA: TGCAGTGCTAGAACCCCGGGACAGGTCTACTACAATGAGCAGTTCTTC. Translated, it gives CSARTPGQVYYNEQFF.

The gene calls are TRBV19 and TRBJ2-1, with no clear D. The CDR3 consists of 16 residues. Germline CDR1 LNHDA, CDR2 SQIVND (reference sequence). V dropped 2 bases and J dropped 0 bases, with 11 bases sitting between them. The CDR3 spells CASSISARRSYNEQFF. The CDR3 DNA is TGTGCCAGTAGTATATCGGCCAGGCGCTCCTACAATGAGCAGTTCTTC.

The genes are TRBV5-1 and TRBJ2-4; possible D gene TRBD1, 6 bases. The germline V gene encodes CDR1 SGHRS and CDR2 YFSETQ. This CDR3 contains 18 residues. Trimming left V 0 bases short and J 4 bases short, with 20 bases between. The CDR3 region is CASSLEDLGDMEKNIQYF. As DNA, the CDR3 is TGCGCCAGCAGCTTGGAGGATCTTGGGGACATGGAAAAAAACATTCAGTACTTC.

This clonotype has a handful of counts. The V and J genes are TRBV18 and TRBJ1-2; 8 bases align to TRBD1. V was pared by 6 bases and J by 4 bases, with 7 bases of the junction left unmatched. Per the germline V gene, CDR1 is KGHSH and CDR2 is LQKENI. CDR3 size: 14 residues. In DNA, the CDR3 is TGTGCCAGCTCTTACTGGACAGGGACCTATGGCTACACCTTC. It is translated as CASSYWTGTYGYTF.

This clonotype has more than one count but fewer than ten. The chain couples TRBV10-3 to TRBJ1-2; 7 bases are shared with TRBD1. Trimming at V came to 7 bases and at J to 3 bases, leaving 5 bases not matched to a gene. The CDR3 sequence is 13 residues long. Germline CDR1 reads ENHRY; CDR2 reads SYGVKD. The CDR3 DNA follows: TGTGCCATCACCCCGACAGGGTACTATGGCTACACCTTC. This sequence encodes CAITPTGYYGYTF.

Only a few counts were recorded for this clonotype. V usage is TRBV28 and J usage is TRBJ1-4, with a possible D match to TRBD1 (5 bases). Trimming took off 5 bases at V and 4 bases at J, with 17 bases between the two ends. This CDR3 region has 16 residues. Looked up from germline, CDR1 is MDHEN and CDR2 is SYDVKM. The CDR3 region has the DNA TGTGCCAGCAGTCCTCTGGGGCAGTTTGGTAATGAAAAACTGTTTTTT. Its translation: CASSPLGQFGNEKLFF.

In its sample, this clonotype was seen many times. The chain's CDR3 is CASGGQGATYEQYF. As DNA, the CDR3 is TGTGCCAGCGGGGGACAGGGGGCAACCTACGAGCAGTACTTC. The chain has TRBV27 and TRBJ2-7, with 12 bases aligning to TRBD1. CDR3 length: 14 residues. Germline CDR1 reads MNHEY; CDR2 reads SMNVEV (reference sequence). V gave up 8 bases and J gave up 2 bases; unmatched junction bases: 4.

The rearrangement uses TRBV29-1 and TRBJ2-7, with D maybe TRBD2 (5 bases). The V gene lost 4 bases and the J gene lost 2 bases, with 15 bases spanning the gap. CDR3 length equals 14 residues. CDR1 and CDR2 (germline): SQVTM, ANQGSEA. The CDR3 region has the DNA TGCAGCGTTGCAGTAAGAGGGTTAACCTACGAGCAGTACTTC. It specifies CSVAVRGLTYEQYF.

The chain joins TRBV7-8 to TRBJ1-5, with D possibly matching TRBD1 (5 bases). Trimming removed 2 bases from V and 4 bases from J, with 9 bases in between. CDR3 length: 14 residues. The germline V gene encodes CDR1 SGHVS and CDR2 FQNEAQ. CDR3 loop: CASSLPQGNQPQHF. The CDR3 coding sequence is TGTGCCAGCAGCTTACCTCAGGGTAATCAGCCCCAGCATTTT.

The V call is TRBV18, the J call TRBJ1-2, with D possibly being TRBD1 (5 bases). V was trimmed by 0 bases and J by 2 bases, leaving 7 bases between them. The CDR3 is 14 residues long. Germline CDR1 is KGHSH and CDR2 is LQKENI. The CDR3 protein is CASSPPSGNYGYTF. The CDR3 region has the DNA TGTGCCAGCTCACCACCGTCAGGGAACTATGGCTACACCTTC.

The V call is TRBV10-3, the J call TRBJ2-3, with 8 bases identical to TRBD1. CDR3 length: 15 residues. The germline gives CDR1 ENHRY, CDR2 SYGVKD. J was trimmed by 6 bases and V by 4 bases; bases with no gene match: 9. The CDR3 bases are TGTGCCATCAGTGTAACGACAGGGGCAATGGATACGCAGTATTTT. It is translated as CAISVTTGAMDTQYF.

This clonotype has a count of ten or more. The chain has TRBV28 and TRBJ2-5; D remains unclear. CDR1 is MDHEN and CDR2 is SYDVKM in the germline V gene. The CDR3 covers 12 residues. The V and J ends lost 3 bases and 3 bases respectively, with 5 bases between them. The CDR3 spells CASSFLEETQYF. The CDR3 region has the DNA TGTGCCAGCAGTTTTCTAGAAGAGACCCAGTACTTC.

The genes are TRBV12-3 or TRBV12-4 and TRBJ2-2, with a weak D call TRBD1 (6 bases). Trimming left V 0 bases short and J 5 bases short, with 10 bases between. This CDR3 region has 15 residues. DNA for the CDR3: TGTGCCAGCAGTTTAGCCAGGGGTGTGACCGGGGAGCTGTTTTTT. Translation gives CASSLARGVTGELFF.

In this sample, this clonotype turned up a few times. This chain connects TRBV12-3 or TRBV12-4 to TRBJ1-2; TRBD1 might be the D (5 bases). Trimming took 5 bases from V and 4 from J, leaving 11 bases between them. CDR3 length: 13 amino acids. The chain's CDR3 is CASSPGRFYGYTF. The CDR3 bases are TGTGCCAGCAGTCCAGGGCGGTTCTATGGCTACACCTTC.

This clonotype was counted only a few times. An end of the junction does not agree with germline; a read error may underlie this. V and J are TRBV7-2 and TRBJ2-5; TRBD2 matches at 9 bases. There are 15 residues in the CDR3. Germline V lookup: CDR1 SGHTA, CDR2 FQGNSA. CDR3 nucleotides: TGTGCCAGCAGCCTAGCGGGACTAGCAATGGAGACCCAGTACTTC. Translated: CASSLAGLAMETQYF.

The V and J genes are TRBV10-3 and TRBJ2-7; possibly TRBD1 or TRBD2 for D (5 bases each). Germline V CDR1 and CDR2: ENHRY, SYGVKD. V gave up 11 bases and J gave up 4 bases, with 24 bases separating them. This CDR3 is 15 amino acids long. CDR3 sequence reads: CASNSWGLGLYEQYF. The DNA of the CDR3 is TGTGCCTCAAATTCTTGGGGGTTAGGGCTGTACGAGCAGTACTTC.

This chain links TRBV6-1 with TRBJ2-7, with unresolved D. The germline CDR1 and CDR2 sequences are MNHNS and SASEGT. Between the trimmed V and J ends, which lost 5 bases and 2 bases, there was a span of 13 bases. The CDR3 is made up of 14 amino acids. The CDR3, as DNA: TGTGCCAGCAGTCTGGCCCTCACCGCCTACGAGCAGTACTTC. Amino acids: CASSLALTAYEQYF.

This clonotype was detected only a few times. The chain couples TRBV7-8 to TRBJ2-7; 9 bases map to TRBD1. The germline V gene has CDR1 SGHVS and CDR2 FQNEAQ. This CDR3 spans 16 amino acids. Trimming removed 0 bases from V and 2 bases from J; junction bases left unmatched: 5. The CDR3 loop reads CASSLALGQGTYEQYF. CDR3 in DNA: TGTGCCAGCAGCTTAGCGCTGGGACAGGGAACCTACGAGCAGTACTTC.